Listed here are 4 T cell receptor beta chains from one sample, sequenced in a study of shared clonotypes between healthy human individuals. TCRdb's copy holds only in-frame clones and misses some; the assay was immunoSEQ multiplex PCR. The profile shows a few million clones, more than 80% of them singletons. The material sequenced was naive CD4+ T cells sorted from blood. Subset specified: CD45RA+ positively selected. The receptors originated from a man between 18 and 35 years old in good health.

This chain uses TRBV9 with TRBJ1-1; no reliable D call. From germline, CDR1 is SGDLS and CDR2 YYNGEE. V lost 4 bases and J lost 0, with 13 bases in between. The CDR3 is made up of 15 amino acids. The chain's CDR3 is CASSPLPYMNTEAFF. CDR3 sequence (DNA): TGTGCCAGCAGCCCGCTGCCCTATATGAACACTGAAGCTTTCTTT.

The chain couples TRBV4-1 to TRBJ1-1, with D possibly being TRBD1 (5 bases). With 1 base removed from V and 9 bases from J, the gap between germline ends came to 18 bases. CDR1 and CDR2 (germline): MGHRA, YSYEKL. The CDR3 is 15 amino acids. The CDR3 reads CASSQVTVGGTQAFF. Here the CDR3 DNA reads TGCGCCAGCAGCCAAGTTACCGTGGGGGGGACTCAAGCTTTCTTT.

The chain combines TRBV6-1 with TRBJ2-3; the D gene is possibly TRBD1 (6 bases). The length of the CDR3 is 14 residues. V gave up 4 bases and J gave up 5 bases, with 13 bases separating them. Per the germline V gene, CDR1 is MNHNS and CDR2 is SASEGT. The CDR3 DNA reads as TGTGCCAGCAGTGCGAACGGACAGAAAGATACGCAGTATTTT. Translated, it gives CASSANGQKDTQYF.

The rearrangement uses TRBV5-5 and TRBJ2-7; unclear D gene. V lost 0 bases to trimming and J lost 5 bases, with 3 bases between them. Germline CDR1 reads SGHKS; CDR2 reads YYEKEE (reference sequence). This CDR3 region has 11 residues. The CDR3 reads CASSLENEQYF. For the CDR3, the DNA is TGTGCCAGCAGCTTGGAGAACGAGCAGTACTTC.